The clone carrying this T cell receptor beta chain was counted between two and nine times. Its antigen is as yet unknown. These data originate in a study of blood T cells in healthy people across ages. Study-level points and caveats: Not knowing donor CMV status may have confounded expanded clonotype changes.

It was with a sample-barcoded 5' primer and a J-beta primer mix that a second PCR of roughly 7 to 12 cycles was run. A template-switch adaptor containing 12 random nucleotides labeled each cDNA molecule. TCRdb processed the 5' RACE reads anew with MiXCR; each CDR3 protein has one entry. This repertoire shows about 1.5 million distinct CDR3 sequences, roughly 43% found once; its top ten account for about 4%. The source is a woman aged 18-30 years in good health. The source material was blood.

In DNA form, the CDR3 reads TGTGCCAGCAGGACGGACAGGGGCAACACTGAAGCTTTCTTT. This codes for CASRTDRGNTEAFF. The V and J genes are TRBV6-5 and TRBJ1-1, with TRBD1 matching over 9 bases. Germline lookup yields CDR1 MNHEY and CDR2 SVGAGI. The CDR3 contains 14 residues. J lost 2 bases, V lost 6 bases, and 4 bases had no gene match.